This TCR beta chain derives from a study of cytomegalovirus exposure and HLA in healthy donors. With 60 Vbeta and 13 Jbeta primers, the PCR was carried out. Sequencing was performed with immunoSEQ multiplex PCR; in TCRdb, only in-frame clones are kept and a portion is missing. The data show about 90,000 clones, with roughly 80% seen just once and 2.7% held by the top ten. This CDR3 spans 14 amino acids. Germline assignment: CDR1 MDHEN and CDR2 SYDVKM. V was clipped by 5 bases and J by 1 base; unmatched bases: 4. The receptor's source is a man aged 25-40 years in good health and CMV-seronegative. The sequenced material came from PBMCs. The chain combines TRBV28 with TRBJ1-1; the match to TRBD1 covers 7 bases. Here the CDR3 reads CASSVGTANTEAFF. In nucleotides, the CDR3 is TGTGCCAGCAGTGTCGGGACAGCGAACACTGAAGCTTTCTTT. Based on the CDR3 plus reference TRBV28 and TRBJ1-1, the full variable domain is DVKVTQSSRYLVKRTGEKVFLECVQDMDHENMFWYRQDPGLGLRLIYFSYDVKMKEKGDIPEGYSVSREKKERFSLILESASTNQTSMYLCASSVGTANTEAFFGQGTRLTVV.